These 10 T cell receptor beta chains came from one sample sequenced in a study of blood T cell repertoires in COVID-19. The method was immunoSEQ multiplex PCR; TCRdb's version includes in-frame clones alone and lacks a portion of them. The sample carries about 280,000 clones, around 93% recorded once. Sequencing used PBMCs or T cells enriched from blood (not recorded which). These TCRs come from a man aged 40-55 years who had been exposed to COVID-19.

The gene calls are TRBV7-9 and TRBJ2-2, with a weak D call TRBD2 (6 bases). Germline V gene sequence: CDR1 SEHNR, CDR2 FQNEAQ (reference sequence). V was clipped by 4 bases and J by 3 bases, with 9 bases between them. The CDR3 sequence is 14 residues long. CDR3 amino acids: CASSSRRDTGELFF. Written as DNA, the CDR3 is TGTGCCAGCAGCTCTAGGAGGGACACCGGGGAGCTGTTTTTT.

The V call is TRBV5-4, the J call TRBJ2-5; a possible D gene is TRBD1 (6 bases). Germline V gene data show CDR1 as SGHNT and CDR2 as YYREEE (reference sequence). The germline V and J ends were trimmed by 5 bases and 2 bases, with 13 bases remaining between them. This CDR3 contains 14 residues. The DNA of the CDR3 is TGTGCCAGCAGAGCTGAACAGGGTCAAGAGACCCAGTACTTC. This encodes CASRAEQGQETQYF.

On this clone itself: One end of the junction varies from germline; a read error may be responsible. V usage is TRBV7-9 and J usage is TRBJ2-1; the D gene is possibly TRBD2 (6 bases). Germline V gene lookup returns CDR1 SEHNR and CDR2 FQNEAQ (reference sequence). The CDR3 runs to 15 residues. This chain's CDR3 is CASSGTRRAYDEQFF. DNA of the CDR3: TGTGCCAGCAGCGGCACGCGGAGGGCCTACGATGAGCAGTTCTTC.

The V call is TRBV30, the J call TRBJ2-1; a weak D match, TRBD2 (6 bases). CDR3 length: 20 amino acids. V was shortened by 4 bases and J by 4 bases, with 32 bases between the two germline ends. In germline, CDR1 is GTSNPN, CDR2 SVGIG (reference sequence). Here the CDR3 reads CAWKKFTHTGGRSVYNEQFF. The CDR3, as DNA: TGTGCCTGGAAAAAGTTTACACATACAGGTGGGAGGTCGGTTTACAATGAGCAGTTCTTC.

The V and J genes are TRBV5-5 and TRBJ1-5, with TRBD1 matching 9 bases. Losses at the gene ends were 2 bases for V and 4 bases for J; bases not matched to a gene: 7. The CDR3 is 16 amino acids. CDR1 and CDR2 from the germline V gene are SGHKS and YYEKEE (reference sequence). CDR3 coding DNA: TGTGCCAGCAGCTTACACCAGGGACAGGGAAATCAGCCCCAGCATTTT. Its protein is CASSLHQGQGNQPQHF. The variable domain in full, with the rest retrieved from reference TRBV5-5 and TRBJ1-5, is DAGVTQSPTHLIKTRGQQVTLRCSPISGHKSVSWYQQVLGQGPQFIFQYYEKEERGRGNFPDRFSARQFPNYSSELNVNALLLGDSALYLCASSLHQGQGNQPQHFGDGTRLSIL.

V and J are TRBV7-9 and TRBJ2-2; no firm D call. V gave up 8 bases and J gave up 0 bases, with 13 bases separating them. The CDR3 is 15 amino acids. Germline values: CDR1 SEHNR, CDR2 FQNEAQ (reference sequence). CDR3 amino acids: CASPLEPANTGELFF. The CDR3 nucleotides read TGTGCCAGCCCGCTAGAGCCAGCGAACACCGGGGAGCTGTTTTTT.

This clone was counted between two and nine times. The gene calls are TRBV5-4 and TRBJ1-1, with D possibly matching TRBD1 (5 bases). Germline V lookup: CDR1 SGHNT, CDR2 YYREEE (reference sequence). V gave up 0 bases and J gave up 4 bases, with 19 bases separating them. The CDR3 sequence is 17 residues long. In DNA form, the CDR3 reads TGTGCCAGCAGCTTGGGACAGCGGGCTCTAGTTGGCACTGAAGCTTTCTTT. Translation gives CASSLGQRALVGTEAFF.

V and J are TRBV11-2 and TRBJ2-1; tentatively, D is TRBD1 (6 bases). V was cut by 5 bases and J by 10 bases, with 9 bases left in between. Germline assignment: CDR1 SGHAT and CDR2 FQNNGV. The CDR3 spans 11 residues. Here the CDR3 reads CASSTGQEQFF. The CDR3 nucleotides read TGTGCCAGCAGCACAGGACAGGAGCAGTTCTTC.

The chain links TRBV2 to TRBJ2-5, with D uncertain. Trimming left V 5 bases short and J 1 base short, with 14 bases between. This CDR3 is 15 amino acids long. Germline V gene sequence: CDR1 SNHLY, CDR2 FYNNEI. CDR3 DNA: TGTGCCAGCAGTAGGAGCGAGACCTTCCAAGAGACCCAGTACTTC. Translating gives CASSRSETFQETQYF.

The chain carries TRBV24-1 and TRBJ2-1; 9 bases match TRBD2. CDR1 is KGHDR, CDR2 SFDVKD, per germline. With 4 bases clipped from V and 15 bases from J, the junction kept 6 bases outside the gene matches. The CDR3 spans 12 residues. The DNA for the CDR3 is TGTGCCACCAGTGACCGTAGCGGGAGCCCGTTCTTC. Protein: CATSDRSGSPFF.